What follows are 2 T cell receptor beta chains derived from one specimen sequenced in a study of T cells in Graves' hyperthyroidism and ophthalmopathy. RNA transcripts yielded amplified TCR beta CDR3 regions. HTBI primers were used for first-round RT-PCR of the TCR CDR3. MiXCR was run by TCRdb on the multiplex PCR reads, yielding one entry per CDR3 protein. The sample comprises roughly 700,000 distinct CDR3 sequences, roughly 17% of which are singletons, and about 16% rests with the top ten. Material: blood. The receptor set was obtained from a man aged 45-60 years with Graves' hyperthyroidism.

This rearrangement joins TRBV9 to TRBJ1-4; the D is unclear. V gave up 0 bases and J gave up 3 bases, with 9 bases separating them. Per the germline V gene, CDR1 is SGDLS and CDR2 is YYNGEE. CDR3 size: 15 residues. CDR3 loop: CASSVGGSPNEKLFF. Here the CDR3 DNA reads TGTGCCAGCAGCGTAGGCGGCAGCCCTAATGAAAAACTGTTTTTT.

The sample holds many counts of this clonotype. V is TRBV7-3 and J is TRBJ1-1; 11 bases align to TRBD1. The V and J ends lost 4 bases and 11 bases, in that order; junction bases with no gene match: 9. This CDR3 is built from 14 residues. Germline CDR1 reads SGHTA; CDR2 reads FQGTGA. CDR3 sequence reads: CASSSGQGDQSAFF. CDR3 bases: TGTGCCAGCAGCTCGGGACAGGGGGATCAATCTGCTTTCTTT.